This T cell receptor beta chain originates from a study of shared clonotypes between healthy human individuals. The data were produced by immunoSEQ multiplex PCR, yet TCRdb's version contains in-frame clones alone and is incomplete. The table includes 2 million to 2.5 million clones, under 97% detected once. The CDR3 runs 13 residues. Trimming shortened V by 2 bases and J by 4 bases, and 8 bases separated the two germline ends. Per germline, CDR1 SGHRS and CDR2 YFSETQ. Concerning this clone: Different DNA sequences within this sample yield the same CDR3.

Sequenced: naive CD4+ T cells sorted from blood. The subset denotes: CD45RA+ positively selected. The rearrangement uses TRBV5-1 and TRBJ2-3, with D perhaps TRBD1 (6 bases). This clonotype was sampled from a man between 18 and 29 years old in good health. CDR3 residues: CASSLQGSDTQYF. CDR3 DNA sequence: TGCGCCAGCAGCTTACAGGGATCAGATACGCAGTATTTT.